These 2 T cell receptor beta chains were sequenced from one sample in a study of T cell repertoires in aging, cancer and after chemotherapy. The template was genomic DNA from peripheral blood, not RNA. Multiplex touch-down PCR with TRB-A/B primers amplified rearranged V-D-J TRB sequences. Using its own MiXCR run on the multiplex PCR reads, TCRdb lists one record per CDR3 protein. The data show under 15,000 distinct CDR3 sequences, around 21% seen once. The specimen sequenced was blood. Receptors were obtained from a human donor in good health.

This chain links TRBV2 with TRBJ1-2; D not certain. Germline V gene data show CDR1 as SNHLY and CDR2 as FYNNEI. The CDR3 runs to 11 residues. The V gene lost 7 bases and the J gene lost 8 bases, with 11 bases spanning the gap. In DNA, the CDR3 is TGTGCCAGCACCCTTTCACAGGGCTACACCTTC. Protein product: CASTLSQGYTF.

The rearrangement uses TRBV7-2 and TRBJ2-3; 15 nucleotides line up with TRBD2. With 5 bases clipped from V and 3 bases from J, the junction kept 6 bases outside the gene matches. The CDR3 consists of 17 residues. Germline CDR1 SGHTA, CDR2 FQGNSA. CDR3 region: CASSAWTSGGETDTQYF. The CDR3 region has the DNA TGTGCCAGCAGCGCCTGGACTAGCGGGGGGGAGACAGATACGCAGTATTTT.